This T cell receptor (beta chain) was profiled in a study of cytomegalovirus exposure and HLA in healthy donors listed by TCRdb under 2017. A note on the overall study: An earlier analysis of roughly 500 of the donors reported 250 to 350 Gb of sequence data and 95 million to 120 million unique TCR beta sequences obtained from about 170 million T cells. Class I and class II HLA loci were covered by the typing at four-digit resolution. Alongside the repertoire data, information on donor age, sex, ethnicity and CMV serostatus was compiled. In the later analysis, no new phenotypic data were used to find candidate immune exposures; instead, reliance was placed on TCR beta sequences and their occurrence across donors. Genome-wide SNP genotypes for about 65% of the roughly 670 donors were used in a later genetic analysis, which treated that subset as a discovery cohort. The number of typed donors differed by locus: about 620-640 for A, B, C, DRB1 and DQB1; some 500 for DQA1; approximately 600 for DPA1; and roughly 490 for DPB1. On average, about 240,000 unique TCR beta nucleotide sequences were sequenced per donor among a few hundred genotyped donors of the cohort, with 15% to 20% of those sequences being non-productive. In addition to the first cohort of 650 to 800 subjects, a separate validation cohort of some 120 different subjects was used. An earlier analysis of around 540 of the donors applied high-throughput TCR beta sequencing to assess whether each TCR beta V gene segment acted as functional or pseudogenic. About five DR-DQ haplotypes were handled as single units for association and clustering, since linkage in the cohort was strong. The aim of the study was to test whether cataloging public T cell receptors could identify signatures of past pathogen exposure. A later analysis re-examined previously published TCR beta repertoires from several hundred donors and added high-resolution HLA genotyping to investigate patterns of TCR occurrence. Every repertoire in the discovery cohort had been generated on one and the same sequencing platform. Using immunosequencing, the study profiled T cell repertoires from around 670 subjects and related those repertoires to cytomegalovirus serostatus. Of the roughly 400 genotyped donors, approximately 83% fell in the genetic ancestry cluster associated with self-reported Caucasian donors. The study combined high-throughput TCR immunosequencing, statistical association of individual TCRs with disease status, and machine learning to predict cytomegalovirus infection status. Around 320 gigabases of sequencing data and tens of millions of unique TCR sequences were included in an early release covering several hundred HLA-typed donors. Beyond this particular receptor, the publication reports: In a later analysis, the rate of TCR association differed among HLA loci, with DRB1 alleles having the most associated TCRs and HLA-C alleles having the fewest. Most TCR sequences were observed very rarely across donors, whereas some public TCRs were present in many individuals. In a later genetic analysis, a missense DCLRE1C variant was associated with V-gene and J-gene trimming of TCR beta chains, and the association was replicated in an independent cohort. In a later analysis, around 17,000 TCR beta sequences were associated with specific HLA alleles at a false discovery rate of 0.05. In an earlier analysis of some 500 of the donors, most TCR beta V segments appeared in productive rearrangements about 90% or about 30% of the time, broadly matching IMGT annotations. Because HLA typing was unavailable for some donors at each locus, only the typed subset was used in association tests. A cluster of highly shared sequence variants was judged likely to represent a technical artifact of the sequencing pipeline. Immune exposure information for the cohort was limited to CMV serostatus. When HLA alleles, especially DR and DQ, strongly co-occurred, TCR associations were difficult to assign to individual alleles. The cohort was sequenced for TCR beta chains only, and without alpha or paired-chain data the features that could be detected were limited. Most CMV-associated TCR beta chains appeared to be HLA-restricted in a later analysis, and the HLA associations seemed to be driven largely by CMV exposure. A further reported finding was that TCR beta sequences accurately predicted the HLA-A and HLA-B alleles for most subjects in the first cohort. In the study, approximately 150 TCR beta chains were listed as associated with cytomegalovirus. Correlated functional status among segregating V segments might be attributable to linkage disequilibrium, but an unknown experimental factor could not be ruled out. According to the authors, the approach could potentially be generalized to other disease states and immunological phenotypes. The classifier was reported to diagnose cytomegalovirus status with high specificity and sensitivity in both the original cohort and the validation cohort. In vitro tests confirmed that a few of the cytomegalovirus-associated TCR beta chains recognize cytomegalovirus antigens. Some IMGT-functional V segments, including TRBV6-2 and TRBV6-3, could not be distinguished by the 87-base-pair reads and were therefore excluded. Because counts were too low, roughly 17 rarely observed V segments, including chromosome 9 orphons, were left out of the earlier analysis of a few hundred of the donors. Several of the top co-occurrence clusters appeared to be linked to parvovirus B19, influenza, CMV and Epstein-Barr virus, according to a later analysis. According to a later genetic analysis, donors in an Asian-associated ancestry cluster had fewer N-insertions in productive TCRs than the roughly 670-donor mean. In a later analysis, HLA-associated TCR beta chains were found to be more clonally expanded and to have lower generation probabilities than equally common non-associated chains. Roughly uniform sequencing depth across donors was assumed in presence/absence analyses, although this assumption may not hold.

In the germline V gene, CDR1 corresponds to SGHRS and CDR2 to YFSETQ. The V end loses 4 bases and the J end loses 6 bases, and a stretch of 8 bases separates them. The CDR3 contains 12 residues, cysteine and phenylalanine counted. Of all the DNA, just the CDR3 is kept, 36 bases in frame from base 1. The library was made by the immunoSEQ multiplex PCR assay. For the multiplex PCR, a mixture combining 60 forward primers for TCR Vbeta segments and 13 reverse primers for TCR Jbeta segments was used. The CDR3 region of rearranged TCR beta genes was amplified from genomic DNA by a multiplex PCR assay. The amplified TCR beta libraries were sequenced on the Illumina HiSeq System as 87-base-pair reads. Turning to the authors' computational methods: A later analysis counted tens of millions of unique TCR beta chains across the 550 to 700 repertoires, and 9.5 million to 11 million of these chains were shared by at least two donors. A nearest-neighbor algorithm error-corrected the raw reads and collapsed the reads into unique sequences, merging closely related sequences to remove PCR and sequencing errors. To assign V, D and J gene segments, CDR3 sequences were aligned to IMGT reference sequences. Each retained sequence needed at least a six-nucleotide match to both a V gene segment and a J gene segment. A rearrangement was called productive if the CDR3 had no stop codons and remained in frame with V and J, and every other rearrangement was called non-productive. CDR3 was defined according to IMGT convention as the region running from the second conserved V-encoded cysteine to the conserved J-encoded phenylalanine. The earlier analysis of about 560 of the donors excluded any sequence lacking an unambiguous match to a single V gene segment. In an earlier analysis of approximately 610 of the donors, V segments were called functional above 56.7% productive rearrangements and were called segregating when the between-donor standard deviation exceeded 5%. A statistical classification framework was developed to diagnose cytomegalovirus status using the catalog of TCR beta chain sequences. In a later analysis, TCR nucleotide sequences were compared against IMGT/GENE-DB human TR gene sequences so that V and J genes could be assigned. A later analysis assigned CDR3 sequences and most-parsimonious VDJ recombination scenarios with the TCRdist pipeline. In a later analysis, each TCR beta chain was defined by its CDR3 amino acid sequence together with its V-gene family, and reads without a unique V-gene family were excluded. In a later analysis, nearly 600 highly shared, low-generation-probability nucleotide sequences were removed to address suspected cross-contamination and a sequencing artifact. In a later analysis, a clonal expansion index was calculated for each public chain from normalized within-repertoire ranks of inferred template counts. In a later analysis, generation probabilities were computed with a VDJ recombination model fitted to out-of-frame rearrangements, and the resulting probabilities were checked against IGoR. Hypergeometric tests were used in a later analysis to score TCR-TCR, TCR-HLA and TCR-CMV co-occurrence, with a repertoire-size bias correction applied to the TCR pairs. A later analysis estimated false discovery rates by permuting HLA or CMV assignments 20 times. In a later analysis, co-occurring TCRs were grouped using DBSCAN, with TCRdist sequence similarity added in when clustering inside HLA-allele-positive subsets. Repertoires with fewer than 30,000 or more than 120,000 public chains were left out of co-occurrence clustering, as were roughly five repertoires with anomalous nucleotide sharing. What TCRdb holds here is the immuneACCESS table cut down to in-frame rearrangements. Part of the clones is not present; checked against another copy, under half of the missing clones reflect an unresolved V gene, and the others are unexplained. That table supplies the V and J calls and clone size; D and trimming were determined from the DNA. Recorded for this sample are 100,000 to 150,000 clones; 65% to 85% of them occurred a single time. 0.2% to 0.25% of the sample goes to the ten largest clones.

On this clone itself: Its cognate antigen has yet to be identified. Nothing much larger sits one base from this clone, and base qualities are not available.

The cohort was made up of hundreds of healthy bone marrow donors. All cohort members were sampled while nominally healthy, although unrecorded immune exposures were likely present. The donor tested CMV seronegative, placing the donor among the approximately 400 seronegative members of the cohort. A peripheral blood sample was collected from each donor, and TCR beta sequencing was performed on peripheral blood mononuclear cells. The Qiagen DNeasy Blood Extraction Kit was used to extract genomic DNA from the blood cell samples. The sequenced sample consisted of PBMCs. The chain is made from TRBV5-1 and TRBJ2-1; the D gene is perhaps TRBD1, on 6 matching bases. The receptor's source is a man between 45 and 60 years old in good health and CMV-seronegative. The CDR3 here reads CASSMTGNEQFF. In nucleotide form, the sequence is TGCGCCAGCAGCATGACAGGCAATGAGCAGTTCTTC.